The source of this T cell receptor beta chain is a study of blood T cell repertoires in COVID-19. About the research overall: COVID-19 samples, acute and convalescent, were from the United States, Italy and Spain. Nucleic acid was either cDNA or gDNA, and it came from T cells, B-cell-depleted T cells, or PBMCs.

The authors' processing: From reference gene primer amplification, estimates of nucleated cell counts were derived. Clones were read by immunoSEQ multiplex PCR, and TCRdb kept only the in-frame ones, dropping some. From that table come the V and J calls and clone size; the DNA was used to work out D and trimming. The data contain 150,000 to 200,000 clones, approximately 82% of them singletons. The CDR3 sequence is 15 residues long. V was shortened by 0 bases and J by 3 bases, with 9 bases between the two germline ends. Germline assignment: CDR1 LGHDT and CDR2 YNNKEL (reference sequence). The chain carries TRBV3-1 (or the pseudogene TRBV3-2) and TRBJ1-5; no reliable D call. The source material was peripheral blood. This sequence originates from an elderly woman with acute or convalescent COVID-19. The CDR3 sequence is CASSQDSRPNQPQHF. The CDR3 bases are TGTGCCAGCAGCCAAGACAGCAGGCCCAATCAGCCCCAGCATTTT.